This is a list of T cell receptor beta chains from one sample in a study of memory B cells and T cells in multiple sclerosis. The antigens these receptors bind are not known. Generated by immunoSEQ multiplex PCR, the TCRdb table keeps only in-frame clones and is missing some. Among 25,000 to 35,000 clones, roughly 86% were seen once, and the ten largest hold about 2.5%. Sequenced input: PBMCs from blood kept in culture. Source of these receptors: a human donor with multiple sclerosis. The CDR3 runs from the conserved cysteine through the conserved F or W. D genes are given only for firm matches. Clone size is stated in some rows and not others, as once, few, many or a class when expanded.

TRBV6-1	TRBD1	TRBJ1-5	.	TGTGCCAGCCTTGGACAGGGTGGACAGCCCCAGCATTTT	CASLGQGGQPQHF
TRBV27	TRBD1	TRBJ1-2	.	TGTGCCAGCAGAGAGTGGGGAGGGGGCAAGGTGAACTATGGCTACACCTTC	CASREWGGGKVNYGYTF
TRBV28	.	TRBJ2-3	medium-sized	TGTGCCAGCAGTCTCCGGAAACGAGGGGGTTTAGATACGCAGTATTTT	CASSLRKRGGLDTQYF
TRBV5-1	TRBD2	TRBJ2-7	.	TGCGCCAGCAGCTTGGGACTAGCGGGAGTTTTTTACGAGCAGTACTTC	CASSLGLAGVFYEQYF
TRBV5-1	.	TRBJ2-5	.	TGCGCCAGCAGCCTGGGGGCTCCAGAAGCAGGAGAGACCCAGTACTTC	CASSLGAPEAGETQYF
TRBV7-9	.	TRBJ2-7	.	TGTGCCAGCAGCTTTACCGGGACCTCCTACGAGCAGTACTTC	CASSFTGTSYEQYF
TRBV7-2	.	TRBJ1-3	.	TGTGCCAGCAGCTTAGTGTCCGGGGGGCGGGGGGGAAACACCATATATTTT	CASSLVSGGRGGNTIYF
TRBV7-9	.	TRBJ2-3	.	TGTGCCAGCAGCTTGGGGCCGATGGGCACAGATACGCAGTATTTT	CASSLGPMGTDTQYF
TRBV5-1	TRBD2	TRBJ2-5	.	TGCGCCAGCAGCCTGTTAGCGGGGGCCACGGAGACCCAGTACTTC	CASSLLAGATETQYF
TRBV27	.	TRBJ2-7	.	TGTGCCAGCAGTGAGGACAGTCACCGCTCATACGAGCAGTACTTC	CASSEDSHRSYEQYF
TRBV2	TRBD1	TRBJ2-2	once	TGTGCCAGCAGTGAAGTGCAGGGGGCTAACACCGGGGAGCTGTTTTTT	CASSEVQGANTGELFF
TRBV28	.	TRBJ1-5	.	TGTGCCAGCAGTTTATTTGGGGGGAACAATCAGCCCCAGCATTTT	CASSLFGGNNQPQHF
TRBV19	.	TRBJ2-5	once	TGTGCCAGTACGGACGAAGGAGTGATATGGCAAGAGACCCAGTACTTC	CASTDEGVIWQETQYF
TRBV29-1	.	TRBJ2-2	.	TGCAGCGCCCAGGGAAGCATGAACACCGGGGAGCTGTTTTTT	CSAQGSMNTGELFF